This T cell receptor (beta chain) derives from a study of sequential checkpoint blockade in melanoma. The treatment denotes: randomized to nivolumab then ipilimumab (arm A) or the reverse (arm B). Germline V CDR1 and CDR2: MNHGY, SAAAGT. The CDR3 consists of 13 residues. V lost 4 bases to trimming and J lost 4 bases, with 10 bases between them. Data came from immunoSEQ multiplex PCR; TCRdb stores just in-frame clones and leaves some out. The sample has about 6,400 clones, more than 20% seen once. Material: tumor tissue (inferred from file names), obtained from a patient given nivolumab and ipilimumab in sequence. This rearrangement joins TRBV6-8 to TRBJ1-2; TRBD1 is a possible D gene (6 bases). The source of this sequence is a human donor with melanoma. The CDR3 DNA is TGTGCCAGCAGTTCTTCAGGGGCCTATGGCTACACCTTC. Translating gives CASSSSGAYGYTF.